This T cell receptor beta chain appears in the sequencing data of a study of cytomegalovirus exposure and HLA in healthy donors. TCRdb's table, derived via immunoSEQ multiplex PCR, lists solely in-frame clones and lacks some. In the table there are around 160,000 clones, 91% of which are singletons. The study's findings and limits: It was reported that the classifier diagnosed cytomegalovirus status with high specificity and sensitivity in both the original and validation cohorts.

Points on this clone: Its antigen is as yet unknown.

The CDR3 extends over 15 amino acids. The V gene lost 2 bases and the J gene lost 0 bases, with 8 bases spanning the gap. Germline V gene lookup returns CDR1 MNHEY and CDR2 SMNVEV (reference sequence). The rearrangement joins TRBV27 to TRBJ1-3, with a tentative D call TRBD1 (6 bases). Specimen: PBMCs. The clonotype originates from a woman aged 18-30 years in good health and CMV-seropositive. CDR3 sequence: CASSLGGHSGNTIYF. DNA of the CDR3: TGTGCCAGCAGTTTAGGGGGACACTCTGGAAACACCATATATTTT.